The sample holds many counts of the clone carrying this T cell receptor (beta chain). The antigen is undetermined. One entry per CDR3 protein results from TCRdb running MiXCR on the reads. Among approximately 630,000 distinct CDR3 sequences listed, 20% to 25% were seen once. This CDR3 comprises 15 residues. Germline V CDR1 and CDR2: SGHTA, FQGNSA. V lost 5 bases and J 7 bases, leaving 15 bases between the germline ends. This entry comes from a study of T cell repertoires in cytomegalovirus infection. The overall study: Matching HLA type, along with CMV infection, was indicated by public TCR beta signatures.

General study points: Clonotypes of TCR beta that were HLA-C-restricted and CMV-specific dominated the ex vivo response. Frequencies of public TCR beta families were cumulated, and this identified carriers of CMV plus the relevant HLA.

Sequenced sample: CD8+ T cells from PBMCs. The rearrangement uses TRBV7-2 and TRBJ1-6; TRBD1 might be the D (6 bases). This TCR came from a human donor in good health (CMV status not recorded). Some clones in this sample may be carry-over from other donors' samples. CDR3 residues: CASSGGSGLNSPLHF. The CDR3 nucleotides read TGTGCCAGCAGCGGGGGCAGCGGACTGAATTCACCCCTCCACTTT.